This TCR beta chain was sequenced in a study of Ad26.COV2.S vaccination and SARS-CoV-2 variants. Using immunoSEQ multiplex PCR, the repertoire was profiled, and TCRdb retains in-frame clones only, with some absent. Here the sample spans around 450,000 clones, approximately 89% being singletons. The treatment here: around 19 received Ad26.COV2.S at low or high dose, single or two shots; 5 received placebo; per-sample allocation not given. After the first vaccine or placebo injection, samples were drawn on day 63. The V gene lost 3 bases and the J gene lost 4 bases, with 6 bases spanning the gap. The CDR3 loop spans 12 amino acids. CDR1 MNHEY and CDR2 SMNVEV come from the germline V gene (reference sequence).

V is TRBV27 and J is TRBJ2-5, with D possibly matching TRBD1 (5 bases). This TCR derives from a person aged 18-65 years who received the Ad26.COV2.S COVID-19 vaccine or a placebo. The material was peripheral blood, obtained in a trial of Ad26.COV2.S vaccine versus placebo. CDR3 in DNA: TGTGCCAGCAGTTTTAGGGGAGAGACCCAGTACTTC. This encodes CASSFRGETQYF.